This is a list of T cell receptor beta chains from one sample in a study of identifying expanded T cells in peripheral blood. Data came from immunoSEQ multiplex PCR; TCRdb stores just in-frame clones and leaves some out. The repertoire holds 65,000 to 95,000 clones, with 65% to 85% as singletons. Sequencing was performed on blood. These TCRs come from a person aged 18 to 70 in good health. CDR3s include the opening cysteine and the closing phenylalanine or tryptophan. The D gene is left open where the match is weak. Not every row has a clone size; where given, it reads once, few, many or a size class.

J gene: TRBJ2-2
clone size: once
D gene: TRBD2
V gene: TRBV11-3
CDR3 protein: CARTFPGYGTSGTGTGELFF
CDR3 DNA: TGTGCCAGGACCTTCCCCGGATACGGGACTAGCGGGACGGGCACCGGGGAGCTGTTTTTT

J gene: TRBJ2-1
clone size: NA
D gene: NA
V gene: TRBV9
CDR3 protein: CASSTVPSFNEQFF
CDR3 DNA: TGTGCCAGCAGCACAGTTCCTAGTTTCAATGAGCAGTTCTTC

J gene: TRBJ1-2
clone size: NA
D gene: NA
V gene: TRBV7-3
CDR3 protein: CASSLTGAYGYTF
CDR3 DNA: TGTGCCAGCAGCCTGACGGGGGCTTATGGCTACACCTTC

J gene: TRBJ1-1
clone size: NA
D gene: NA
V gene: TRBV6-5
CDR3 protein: CASSPDRLNTEAFF
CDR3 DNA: TGTGCCAGCAGCCCCGACAGGTTGAACACTGAAGCTTTCTTT

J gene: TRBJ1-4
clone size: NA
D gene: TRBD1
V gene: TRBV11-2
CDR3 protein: CASSPGQGSEKLFF
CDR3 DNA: TGTGCCAGCAGCCCGGGACAGGGTTCAGAAAAACTGTTTTTT

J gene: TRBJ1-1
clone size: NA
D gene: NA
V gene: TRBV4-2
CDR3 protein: CASSQNPGQGTTFF
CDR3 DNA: TGTGCCAGCAGCCAAAACCCCGGGCAGGGGACAACTTTCTTT

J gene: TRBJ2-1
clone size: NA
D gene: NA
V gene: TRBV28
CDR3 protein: CASSFPSIF
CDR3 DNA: TGTGCCAGCAGTTTCCCCTCCATCTTC

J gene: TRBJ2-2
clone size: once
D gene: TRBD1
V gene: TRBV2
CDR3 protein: CASSDPLSTGPSLNTGELFF
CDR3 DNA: TGTGCCAGCAGTGATCCCCTCTCGACAGGGCCTTCCCTGAACACCGGGGAGCTGTTTTTT

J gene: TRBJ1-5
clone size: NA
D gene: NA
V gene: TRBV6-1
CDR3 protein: CASSEAVQVNQPQHF
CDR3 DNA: TGTGCCAGCAGTGAAGCGGTTCAGGTGAATCAGCCCCAGCATTTT

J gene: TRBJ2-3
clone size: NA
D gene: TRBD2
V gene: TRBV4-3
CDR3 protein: CASSHERLAGATDTQYF
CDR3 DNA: TGCGCCAGCAGCCACGAAAGACTAGCGGGAGCCACAGATACGCAGTATTTT

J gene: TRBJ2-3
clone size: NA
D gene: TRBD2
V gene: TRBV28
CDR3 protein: CASSLVLWGGRATDTQYF
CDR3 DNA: TGTGCCAGCAGTTTAGTACTATGGGGCGGGAGGGCCACAGATACGCAGTATTTT

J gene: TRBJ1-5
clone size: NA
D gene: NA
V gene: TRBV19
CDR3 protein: CASSILATDSNQPQHF
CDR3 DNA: TGTGCCAGTAGTATATTGGCGACGGATAGCAATCAGCCCCAGCATTTT

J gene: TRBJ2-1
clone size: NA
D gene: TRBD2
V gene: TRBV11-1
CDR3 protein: CASIAGVEDNEQFF
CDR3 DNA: TGTGCCAGCATAGCGGGAGTGGAAGACAATGAGCAGTTCTTC

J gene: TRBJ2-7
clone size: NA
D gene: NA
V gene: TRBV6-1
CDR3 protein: CVLGNPYEQYF
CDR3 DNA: TGTGTCCTAGGTAATCCCTACGAGCAGTACTTC

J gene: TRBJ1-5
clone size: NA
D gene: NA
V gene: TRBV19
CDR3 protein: CASSIDGSSYSNQPQHF
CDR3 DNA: TGTGCCAGTAGTATAGATGGGAGTAGTTATAGCAATCAGCCCCAGCATTTT

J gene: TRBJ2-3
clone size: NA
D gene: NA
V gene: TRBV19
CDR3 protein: CASRPPGLSDTQYF
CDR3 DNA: TGTGCCAGTAGACCCCCGGGACTTTCAGATACGCAGTATTTT

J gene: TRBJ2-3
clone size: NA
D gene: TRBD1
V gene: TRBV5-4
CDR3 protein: CASSIRDRGSTDTQYF
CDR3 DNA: TGTGCCAGCAGCATCCGGGACAGGGGTAGCACAGATACGCAGTATTTT

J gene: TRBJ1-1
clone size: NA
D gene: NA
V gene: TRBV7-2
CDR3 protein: CASSLGLGAEAFF
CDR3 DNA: TGTGCCAGCAGCTTAGGTCTAGGCGCTGAAGCTTTCTTT

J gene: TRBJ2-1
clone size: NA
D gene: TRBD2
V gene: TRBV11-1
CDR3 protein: CASSSRPGTSVADEQFF
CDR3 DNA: TGTGCCAGCAGCTCGAGGCCCGGGACTAGCGTCGCCGATGAGCAGTTCTTC

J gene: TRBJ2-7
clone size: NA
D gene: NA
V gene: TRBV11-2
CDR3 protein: CASSLAGDIYEQYF
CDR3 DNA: TGTGCCAGCAGCTTAGCGGGAGACATTTACGAGCAGTACTTC

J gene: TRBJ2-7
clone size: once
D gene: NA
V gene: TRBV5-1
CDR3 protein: CASTPLSTAAYEQYF
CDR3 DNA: TGCGCCAGCACCCCGTTATCGACCGCAGCCTACGAGCAGTACTTC

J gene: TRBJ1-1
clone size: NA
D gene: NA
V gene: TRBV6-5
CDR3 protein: CASSYVRGQPNTEAFF
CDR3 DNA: TGTGCCAGCAGTTACGTTCGGGGACAACCGAACACTGAAGCTTTCTTT

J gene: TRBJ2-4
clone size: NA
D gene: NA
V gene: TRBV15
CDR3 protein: CATSRVSGALDIQYF
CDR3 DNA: TGTGCCACCAGCAGAGTTTCAGGGGCCTTAGACATTCAGTACTTC

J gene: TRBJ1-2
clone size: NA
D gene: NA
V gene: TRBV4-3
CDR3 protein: CASSQDSGAVYGYTF
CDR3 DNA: TGCGCCAGCAGCCAAGATTCAGGGGCTGTCTATGGCTACACCTTC

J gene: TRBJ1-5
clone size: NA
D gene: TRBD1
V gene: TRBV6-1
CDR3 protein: CASSELTGLDQPQHF
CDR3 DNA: TGTGCCAGCAGTGAATTGACAGGGTTAGATCAGCCCCAGCATTTT

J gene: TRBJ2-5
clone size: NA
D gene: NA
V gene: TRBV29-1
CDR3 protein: CSGQTGGETQYF
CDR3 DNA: TGCAGCGGTCAGACAGGAGGGGAGACCCAGTACTTC

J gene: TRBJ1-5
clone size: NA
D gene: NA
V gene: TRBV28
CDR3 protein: CASRMRDTSGVGSNQPQHF
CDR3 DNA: TGTGCCAGCAGAATGCGGGACACCTCCGGTGTGGGTAGCAATCAGCCCCAGCATTTT

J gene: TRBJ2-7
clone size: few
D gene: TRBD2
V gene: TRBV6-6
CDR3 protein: CASSSGVSSYEQYF
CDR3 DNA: TGTGCCAGCAGTAGCGGGGTAAGCTCCTACGAGCAGTACTTC

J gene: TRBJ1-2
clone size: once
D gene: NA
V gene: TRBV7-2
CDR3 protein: CASSLAGGGNYGYTF
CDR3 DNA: TGTGCCAGCAGCTTAGCAGGGGGAGGAAACTATGGCTACACCTTC

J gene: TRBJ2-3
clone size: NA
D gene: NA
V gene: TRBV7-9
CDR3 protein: CASSEITSSTDTQYF
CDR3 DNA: TGTGCCAGCAGCGAAATAACATCTAGCACAGATACGCAGTATTTT

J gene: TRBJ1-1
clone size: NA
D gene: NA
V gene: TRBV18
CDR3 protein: CASSPRTIALFEAFF
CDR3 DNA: TGTGCCAGCTCACCACGTACCATAGCTCTCTTTGAAGCTTTCTTT

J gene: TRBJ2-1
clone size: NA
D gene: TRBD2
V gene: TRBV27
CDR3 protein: CASSSVGGSRYEQFF
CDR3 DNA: TGTGCCAGCAGTTCTGTTGGCGGGAGTAGGTATGAGCAGTTCTTC

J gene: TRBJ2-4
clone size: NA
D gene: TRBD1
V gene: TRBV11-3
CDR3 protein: CASSSGTVANIQYF
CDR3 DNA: TGTGCCAGCAGCTCAGGGACAGTAGCGAACATTCAGTACTTC

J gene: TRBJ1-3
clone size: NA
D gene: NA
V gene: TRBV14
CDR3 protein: CASSQDPGSGNTIYF
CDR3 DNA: TGTGCCAGCAGCCAAGATCCGGGATCTGGAAACACCATATATTTT